The source of this T cell receptor beta chain is a study of CXCR3-negative and CXCR3-positive naive CD8 T cells. It was by 5' RACE with UMI labels that the TRB cDNA libraries were prepared. TCRdb derives one entry per CDR3 protein from the 5' RACE reads, leaving out DNA. This listing includes about 90,000 distinct CDR3 sequences. The V gene's germline CDR1 is SEHNR and CDR2 FQNEAQ (reference sequence). CDR3 length: 15 residues. The chain has TRBV7-9 and TRBJ2-1; TCRdb designates TRBD1, a call that cannot be tested without DNA. Source material: naive CXCR3- CD8+ T cells from blood. Noted subset: CD45RO-CCR7+CD27+CD95- naive CD8+ T cells lacking CXCR3 (TNR3-). The TCR comes from a human donor in good health. Some clones in this sample may be carry-over from other donors' samples. CDR3 residues: CAGSPQGATYNEQFF.